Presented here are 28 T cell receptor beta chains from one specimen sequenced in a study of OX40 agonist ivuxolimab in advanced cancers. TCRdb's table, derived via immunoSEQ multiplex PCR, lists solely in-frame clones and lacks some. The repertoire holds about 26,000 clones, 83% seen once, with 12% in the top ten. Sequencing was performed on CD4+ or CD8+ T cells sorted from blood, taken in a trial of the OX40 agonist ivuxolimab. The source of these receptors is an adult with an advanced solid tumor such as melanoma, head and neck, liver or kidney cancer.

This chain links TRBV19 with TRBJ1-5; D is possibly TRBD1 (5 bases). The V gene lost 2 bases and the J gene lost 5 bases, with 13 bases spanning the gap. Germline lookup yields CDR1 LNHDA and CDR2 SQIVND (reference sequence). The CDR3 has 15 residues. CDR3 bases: TGTGCCAGTAGTATAAGTAGGAGGGGTGATCAGCCCCAGCATTTT. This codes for CASSISRRGDQPQHF.

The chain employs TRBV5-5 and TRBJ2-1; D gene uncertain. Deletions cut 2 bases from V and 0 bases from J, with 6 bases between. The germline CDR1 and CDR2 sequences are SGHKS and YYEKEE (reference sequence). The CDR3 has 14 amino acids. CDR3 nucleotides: TGTGCCAGCAGCTTTTATAGCTCCTACAATGAGCAGTTCTTC. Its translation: CASSFYSSYNEQFF. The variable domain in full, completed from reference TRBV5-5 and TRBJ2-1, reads DAGVTQSPTHLIKTRGQQVTLRCSPISGHKSVSWYQQVLGQGPQFIFQYYEKEERGRGNFPDRFSARQFPNYSSELNVNALLLGDSALYLCASSFYSSYNEQFFGPGTRLTVL.

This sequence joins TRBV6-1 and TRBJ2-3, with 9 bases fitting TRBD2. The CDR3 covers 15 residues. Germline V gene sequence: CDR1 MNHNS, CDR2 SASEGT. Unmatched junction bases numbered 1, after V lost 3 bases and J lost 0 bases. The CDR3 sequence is CASSDLAGSTDTQYF. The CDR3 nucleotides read TGTGCCAGCAGTGACCTAGCGGGGAGCACAGATACGCAGTATTTT.

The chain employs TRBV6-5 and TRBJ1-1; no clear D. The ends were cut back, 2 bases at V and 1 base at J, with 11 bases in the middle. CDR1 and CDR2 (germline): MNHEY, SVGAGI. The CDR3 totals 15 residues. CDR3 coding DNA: TGTGCCAGCAGTTACACACTTGGGGAGAACACTGAAGCTTTCTTT. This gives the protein CASSYTLGENTEAFF.

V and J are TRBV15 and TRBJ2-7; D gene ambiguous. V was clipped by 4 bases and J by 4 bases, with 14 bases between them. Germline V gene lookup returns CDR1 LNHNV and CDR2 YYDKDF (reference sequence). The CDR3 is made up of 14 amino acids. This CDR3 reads CATSTDRAMYEQYF. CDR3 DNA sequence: TGTGCCACCAGCACTGACCGGGCTATGTACGAGCAGTACTTC.

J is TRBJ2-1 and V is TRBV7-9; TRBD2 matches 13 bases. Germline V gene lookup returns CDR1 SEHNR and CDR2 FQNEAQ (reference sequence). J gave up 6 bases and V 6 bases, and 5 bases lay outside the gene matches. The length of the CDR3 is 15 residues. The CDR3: CASSHTSGGANEQFF. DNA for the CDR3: TGTGCCAGCAGTCATACTAGCGGGGGGGCCAATGAGCAGTTCTTC.

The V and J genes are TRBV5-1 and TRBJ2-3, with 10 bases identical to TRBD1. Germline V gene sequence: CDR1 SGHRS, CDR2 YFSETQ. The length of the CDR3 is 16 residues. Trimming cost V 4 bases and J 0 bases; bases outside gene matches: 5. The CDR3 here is CASSPGQGLSTDTQYF. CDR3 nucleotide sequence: TGCGCCAGCAGCCCGGGACAGGGGCTGAGCACAGATACGCAGTATTTT.

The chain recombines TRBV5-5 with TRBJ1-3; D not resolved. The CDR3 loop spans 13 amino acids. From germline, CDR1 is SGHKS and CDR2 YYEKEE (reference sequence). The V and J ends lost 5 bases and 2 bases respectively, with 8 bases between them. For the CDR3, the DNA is TGTGCCAGCAGTTCCTCGACTGGAAACACCATATATTTT. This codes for CASSSSTGNTIYF.

The CDR3, as DNA: TGTGCCAGTAGTATAGGAGCCCTGACAGGGAACACTGAAGCTTTCTTT. This sequence encodes CASSIGALTGNTEAFF. V and J are TRBV19 and TRBJ1-1; D is possibly TRBD1 (6 bases). V shed 1 base and J shed 1 base, with 13 bases lying between them. The germline V gene encodes CDR1 LNHDA and CDR2 SQIVND (reference sequence). The CDR3 runs to 16 residues.

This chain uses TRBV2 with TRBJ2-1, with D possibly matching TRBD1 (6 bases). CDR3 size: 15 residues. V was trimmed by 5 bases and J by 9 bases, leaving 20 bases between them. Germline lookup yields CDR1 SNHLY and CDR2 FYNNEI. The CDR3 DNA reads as TGTGCCAGCAGTTTCCATTCAGGGGAAGGGAGTGAGCAGTTCTTC. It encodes CASSFHSGEGSEQFF.

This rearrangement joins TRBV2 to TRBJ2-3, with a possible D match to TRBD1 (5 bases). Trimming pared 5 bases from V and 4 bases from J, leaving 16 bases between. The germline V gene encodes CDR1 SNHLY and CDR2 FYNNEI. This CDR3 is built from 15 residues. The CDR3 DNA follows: TGTGCCAGCAGTTACGACAGTTCAATATCAGATACGCAGTATTTT. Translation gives CASSYDSSISDTQYF.

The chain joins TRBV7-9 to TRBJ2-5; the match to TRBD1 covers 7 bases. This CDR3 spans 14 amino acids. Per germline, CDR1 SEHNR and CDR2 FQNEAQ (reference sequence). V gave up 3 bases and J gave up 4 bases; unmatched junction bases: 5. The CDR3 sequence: CASSFGQDGETQYF. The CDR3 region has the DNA TGTGCCAGCAGCTTTGGACAGGATGGAGAGACCCAGTACTTC.

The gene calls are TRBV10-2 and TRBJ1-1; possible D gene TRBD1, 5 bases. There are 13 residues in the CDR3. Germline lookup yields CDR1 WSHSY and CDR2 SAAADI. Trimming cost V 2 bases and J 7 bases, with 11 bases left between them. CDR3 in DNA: TGCGCCAGCAGTGAGGCCGGGACGGATGAAGCTTTCTTT. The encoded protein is CASSEAGTDEAFF.

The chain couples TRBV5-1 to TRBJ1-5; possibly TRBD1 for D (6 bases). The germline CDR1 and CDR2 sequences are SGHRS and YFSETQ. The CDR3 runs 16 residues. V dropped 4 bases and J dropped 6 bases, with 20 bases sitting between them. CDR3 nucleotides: TGCGCCAGCAGCATCGATGGGGGGCAGGGAGGTCAGCCCCAGCATTTT. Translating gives CASSIDGGQGGQPQHF. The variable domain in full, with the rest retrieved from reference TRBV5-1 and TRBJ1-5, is KAGVTQTPRYLIKTRGQQVTLSCSPISGHRSVSWYQQTPGQGLQFLFEYFSETQRNKGNFPGRFSGRQFSNSRSEMNVSTLELGDSALYLCASSIDGGQGGQPQHFGDGTRLSIL.

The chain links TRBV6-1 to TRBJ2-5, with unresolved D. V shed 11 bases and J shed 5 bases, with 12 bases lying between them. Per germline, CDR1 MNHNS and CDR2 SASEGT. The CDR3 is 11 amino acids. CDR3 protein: CAVRLGETQYF. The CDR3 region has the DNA TGTGCCGTCCGTCTAGGGGAGACCCAGTACTTC.

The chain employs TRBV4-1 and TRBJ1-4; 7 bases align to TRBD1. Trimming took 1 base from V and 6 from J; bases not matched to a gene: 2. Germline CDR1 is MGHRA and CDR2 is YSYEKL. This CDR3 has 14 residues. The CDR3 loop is CASSQGTGDEKLFF. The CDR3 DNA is TGCGCCAGCAGCCAAGGGACAGGTGATGAAAAACTGTTTTTT.

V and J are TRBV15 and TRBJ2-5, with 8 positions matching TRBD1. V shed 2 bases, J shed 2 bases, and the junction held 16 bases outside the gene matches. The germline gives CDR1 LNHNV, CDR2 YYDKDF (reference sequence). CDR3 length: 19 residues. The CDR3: CATSRRQGRYPEPQETQYF. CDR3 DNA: TGTGCCACCAGCAGACGACAGGGGCGATACCCAGAACCACAAGAGACCCAGTACTTC.

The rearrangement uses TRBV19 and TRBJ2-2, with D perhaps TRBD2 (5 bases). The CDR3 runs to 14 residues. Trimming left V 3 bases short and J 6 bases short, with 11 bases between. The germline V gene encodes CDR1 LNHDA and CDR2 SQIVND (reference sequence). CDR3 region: CASSITAGAGELFF. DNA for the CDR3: TGTGCCAGTAGTATTACAGCCGGGGCCGGGGAGCTGTTTTTT.

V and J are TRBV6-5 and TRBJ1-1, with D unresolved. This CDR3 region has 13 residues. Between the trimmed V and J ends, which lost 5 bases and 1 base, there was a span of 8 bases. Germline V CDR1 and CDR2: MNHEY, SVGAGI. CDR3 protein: CASSPDWNTEAFF. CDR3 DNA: TGTGCCAGCAGTCCCGATTGGAACACTGAAGCTTTCTTT.

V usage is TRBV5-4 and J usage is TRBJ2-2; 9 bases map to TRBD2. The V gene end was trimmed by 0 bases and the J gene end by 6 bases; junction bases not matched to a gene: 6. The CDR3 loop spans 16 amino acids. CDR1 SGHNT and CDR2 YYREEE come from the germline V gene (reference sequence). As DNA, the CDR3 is TGTGCCAGCAGCTTGGGCCTAGCGGGGTCAGCCGGGGAGCTGTTTTTT. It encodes CASSLGLAGSAGELFF.

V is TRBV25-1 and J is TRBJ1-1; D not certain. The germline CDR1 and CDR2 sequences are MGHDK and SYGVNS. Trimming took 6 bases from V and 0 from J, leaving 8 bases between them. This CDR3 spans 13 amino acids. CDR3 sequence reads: CASRAGVNTEAFF. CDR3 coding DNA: TGTGCCAGCAGAGCTGGGGTGAACACTGAAGCTTTCTTT. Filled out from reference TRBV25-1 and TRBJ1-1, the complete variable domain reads EADIYQTPRYLVIGTGKKITLECSQTMGHDKMYWYQQDPGMELHLIHYSYGVNSTEKGDLSSESTVSRIRTEHFPLTLESARPSHTSQYLCASRAGVNTEAFFGQGTRLTVV.

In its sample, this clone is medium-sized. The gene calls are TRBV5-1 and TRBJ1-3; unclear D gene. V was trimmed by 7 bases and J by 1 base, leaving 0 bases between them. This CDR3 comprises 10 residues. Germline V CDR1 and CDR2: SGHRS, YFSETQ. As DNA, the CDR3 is TGCGCCAGCTCTGGAAACACCATATATTTT. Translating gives CASSGNTIYF.

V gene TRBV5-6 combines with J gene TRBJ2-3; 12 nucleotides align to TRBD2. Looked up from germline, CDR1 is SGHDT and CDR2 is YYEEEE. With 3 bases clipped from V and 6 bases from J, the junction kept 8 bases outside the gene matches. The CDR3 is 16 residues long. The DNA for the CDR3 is TGTGCCAGCAGCTGGGCTAGCGGGGGGGCAGAGGATACGCAGTATTTT. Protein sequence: CASSWASGGAEDTQYF. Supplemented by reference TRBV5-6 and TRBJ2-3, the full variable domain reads DAGVTQSPTHLIKTRGQQVTLRCSPKSGHDTVSWYQQALGQGPQFIFQYYEEEERQRGNFPDRFSGHQFPNYSSELNVNALLLGDSALYLCASSWASGGAEDTQYFGPGTRLTVL.

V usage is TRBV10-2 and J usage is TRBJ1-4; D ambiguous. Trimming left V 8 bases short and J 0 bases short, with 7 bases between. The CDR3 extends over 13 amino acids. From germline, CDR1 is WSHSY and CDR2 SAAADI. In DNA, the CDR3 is TGCGCCAGCCAGTTGGCAACTAATGAAAAACTGTTTTTT. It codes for CASQLATNEKLFF.

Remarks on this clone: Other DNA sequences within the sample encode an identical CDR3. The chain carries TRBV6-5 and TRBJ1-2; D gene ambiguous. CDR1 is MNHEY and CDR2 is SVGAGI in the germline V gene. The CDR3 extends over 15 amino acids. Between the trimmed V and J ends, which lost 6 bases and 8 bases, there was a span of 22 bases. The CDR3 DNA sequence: TGTGCCAGCAGCCCAACCCGAGACACTGGCTACGGCTACACCTTC. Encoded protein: CASSPTRDTGYGYTF.

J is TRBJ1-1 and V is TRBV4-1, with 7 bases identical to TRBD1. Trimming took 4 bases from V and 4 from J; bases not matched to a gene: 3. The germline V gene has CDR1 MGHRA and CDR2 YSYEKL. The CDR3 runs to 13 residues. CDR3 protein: CASSPTGSTEAFF. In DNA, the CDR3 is TGCGCCAGCAGCCCGACAGGGAGCACTGAAGCTTTCTTT.

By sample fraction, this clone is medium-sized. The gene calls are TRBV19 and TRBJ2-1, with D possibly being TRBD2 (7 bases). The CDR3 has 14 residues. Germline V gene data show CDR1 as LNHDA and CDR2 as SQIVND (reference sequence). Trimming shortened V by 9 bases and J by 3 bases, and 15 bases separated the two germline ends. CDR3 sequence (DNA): TGTGCCAGCAGCCCGGGGGGCAGCTACAATGAGCAGTTCTTC. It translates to CASSPGGSYNEQFF.

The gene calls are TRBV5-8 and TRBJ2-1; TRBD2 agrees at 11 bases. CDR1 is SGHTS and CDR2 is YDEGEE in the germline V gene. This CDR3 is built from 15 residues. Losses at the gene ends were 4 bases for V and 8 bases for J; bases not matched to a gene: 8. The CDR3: CASSTRLAGRDEQFF. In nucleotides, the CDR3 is TGTGCCAGCAGCACCCGACTAGCGGGGAGGGATGAGCAGTTCTTC. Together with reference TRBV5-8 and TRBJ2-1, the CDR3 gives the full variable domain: EAGVTQSPTHLIKTRGQQATLRCSPISGHTSVYWYQQALGLGLQFLLWYDEGEERNRGNFPPRFSGRQFPNYSSELNVNALELEDSALYLCASSTRLAGRDEQFFGPGTRLTVL.